This T cell receptor (beta chain) was found in a study of cytomegalovirus exposure and HLA in healthy donors. Study-wide points: Most TCR sequences were rare, but some public TCRs occurred in many donors.

PCR primers comprised 60 Vbeta and 13 Jbeta primers. Profiled with immunoSEQ multiplex PCR; TCRdb holds only in-frame clones, not every one. The sample lists some 150,000 clones, about three quarters occurring once. V gave up 4 bases and J gave up 2 bases, with 15 bases separating them. CDR3 length equals 15 residues. CDR1 is SGHNT and CDR2 is YYREEE in the germline V gene (reference sequence). The sample holds a few counts of this clone. Its antigen is unidentified. The receptor was derived from a man aged 45-65 years in good health and CMV-seropositive. The V gene is TRBV5-4, the J gene TRBJ2-5; no definite D call. The source material was PBMCs. CDR3 coding DNA: TGTGCCAGCAGCCTATCACCTGCGGTTCAAGAGACCCAGTACTTC. Its translation is CASSLSPAVQETQYF.